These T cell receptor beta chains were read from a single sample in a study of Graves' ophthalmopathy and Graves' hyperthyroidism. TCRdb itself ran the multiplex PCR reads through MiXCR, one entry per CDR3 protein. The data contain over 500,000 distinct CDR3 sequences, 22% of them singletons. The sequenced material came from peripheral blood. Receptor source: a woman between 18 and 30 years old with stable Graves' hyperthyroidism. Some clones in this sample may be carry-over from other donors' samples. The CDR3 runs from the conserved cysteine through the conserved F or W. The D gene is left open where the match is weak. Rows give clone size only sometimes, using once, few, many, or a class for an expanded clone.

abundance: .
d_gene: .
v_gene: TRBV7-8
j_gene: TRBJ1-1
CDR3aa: CASSFDSLDSIEAFF
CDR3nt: TGTGCCAGCAGCTTTGACAGCCTCGATTCGATTGAAGCTTTCTTT

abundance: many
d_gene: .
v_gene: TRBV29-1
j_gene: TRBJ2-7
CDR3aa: CSVEDTRRGYEQYF
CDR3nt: TGCAGCGTTGAAGATACCAGGAGAGGATACGAGCAGTACTTC

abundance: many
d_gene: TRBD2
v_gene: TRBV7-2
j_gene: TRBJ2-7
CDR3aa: CASSSQSREGRQYF
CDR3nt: TGTGCCAGCAGCTCTCAATCCCGGGAGGGCCGGCAGTACTTC

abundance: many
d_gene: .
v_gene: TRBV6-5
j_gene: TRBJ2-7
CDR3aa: CASSYSSQGASYEQYF
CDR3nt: TGTGCCAGCAGTTACAGCTCCCAGGGAGCCTCCTACGAGCAGTACTTC

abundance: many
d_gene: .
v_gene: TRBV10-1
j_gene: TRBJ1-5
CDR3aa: CASSASGNNQPQHF
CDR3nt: TGCGCCAGCAGTGCGTCGGGTAACAATCAGCCCCAGCATTTT

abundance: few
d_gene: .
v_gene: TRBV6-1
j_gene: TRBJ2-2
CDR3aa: CASPGWKNTGELFF
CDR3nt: TGTGCCAGCCCCGGGTGGAAGAACACCGGGGAGCTGTTTTTT

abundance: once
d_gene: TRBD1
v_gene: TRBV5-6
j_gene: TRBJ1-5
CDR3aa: CASSASGRGLQPQHF
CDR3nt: TGTGCCAGCAGCGCTTCGGGAAGGGGGCTTCAGCCCCAGCATTTT

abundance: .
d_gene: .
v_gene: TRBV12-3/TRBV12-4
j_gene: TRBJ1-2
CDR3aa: CASSLGLGTGYTF
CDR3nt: TGTGCCAGCAGTTTAGGGTTGGGCACTGGCTACACCTTC

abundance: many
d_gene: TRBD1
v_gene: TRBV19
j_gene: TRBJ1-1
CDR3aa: CASSTRDRWLNTEAFF
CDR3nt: TGTGCCAGTAGTACCCGGGACAGATGGTTGAACACTGAAGCTTTCTTT

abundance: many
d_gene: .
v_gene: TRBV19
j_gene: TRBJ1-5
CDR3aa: CATKAHGNNQPQHF
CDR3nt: TGTGCCACTAAAGCCCACGGGAACAATCAGCCCCAGCATTTT

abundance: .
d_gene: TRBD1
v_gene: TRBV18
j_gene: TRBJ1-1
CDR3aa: CASSPPQGAFGNTEAFF
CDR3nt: TGTGCCAGCTCACCACCCCAGGGGGCGTTTGGGAACACTGAAGCTTTCTTT

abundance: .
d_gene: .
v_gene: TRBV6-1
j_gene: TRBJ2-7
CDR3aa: CASSEAGHPSYEQYF
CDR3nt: TGTGCCAGCAGTGAAGCCGGACATCCATCCTACGAGCAGTACTTC

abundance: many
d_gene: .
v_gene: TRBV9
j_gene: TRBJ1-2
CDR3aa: CASSGLVGAGYTF
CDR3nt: TGTGCCAGCAGCGGACTTGTTGGGGCGGGCTACACCTTC

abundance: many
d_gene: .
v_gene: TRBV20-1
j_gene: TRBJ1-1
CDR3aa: CSASSGWIMNTEAFF
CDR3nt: TGCAGTGCTAGCAGCGGGTGGATAATGAACACTGAAGCTTTCTTT

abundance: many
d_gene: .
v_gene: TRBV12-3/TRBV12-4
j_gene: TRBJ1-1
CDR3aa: CASTRTLNTEAFF
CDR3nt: TGTGCCAGCACCCGGACGTTGAACACTGAAGCTTTCTTT

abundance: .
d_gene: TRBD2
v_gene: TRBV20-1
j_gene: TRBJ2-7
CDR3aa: CSAAGATGTSGSYEQYF
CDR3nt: TGCAGTGCCGCTGGAGCCACCGGGACTAGCGGCTCCTACGAGCAGTACTTC

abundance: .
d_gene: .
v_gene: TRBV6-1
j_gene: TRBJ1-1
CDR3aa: CASNPPGDMGVAFF
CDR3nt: TGTGCCAGCAACCCACCCGGGGACATGGGAGTAGCTTTCTTT

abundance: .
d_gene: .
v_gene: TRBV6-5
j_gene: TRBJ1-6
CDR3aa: CASSYSLDNNSPLHF
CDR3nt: TGTGCCAGCAGTTACTCGTTGGACAATAATTCACCCCTCCACTTT

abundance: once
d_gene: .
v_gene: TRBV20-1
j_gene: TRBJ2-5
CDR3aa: CSAPGPFQETQYF
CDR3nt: TGCAGTGCACCCGGACCGTTCCAAGAGACCCAGTACTTC

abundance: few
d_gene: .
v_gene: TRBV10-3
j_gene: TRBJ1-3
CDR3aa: CAISLDPNSGNTIYF
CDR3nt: TGTGCCATCAGTTTAGACCCAAACTCTGGAAACACCATATATTTT

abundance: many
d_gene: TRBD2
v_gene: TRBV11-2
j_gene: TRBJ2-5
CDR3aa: CASSLDFPASGLQETQYF
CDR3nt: TGTGCCAGCAGCTTAGACTTTCCGGCTAGCGGGCTGCAAGAGACCCAGTACTTC

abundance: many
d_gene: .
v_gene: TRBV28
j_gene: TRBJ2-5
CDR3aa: CASSLSGAVQVETQYF
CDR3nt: TGTGCCAGCAGTTTATCGGGTGCGGTACAGGTGGAGACCCAGTACTTC

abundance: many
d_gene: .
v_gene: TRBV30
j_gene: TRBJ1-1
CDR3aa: CACQLWVETEAFF
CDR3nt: TGTGCCTGCCAGCTTTGGGTTGAGACTGAAGCTTTCTTT

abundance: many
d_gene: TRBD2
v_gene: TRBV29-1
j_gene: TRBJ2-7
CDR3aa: CSVASGSSYEQYF
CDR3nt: TGCAGCGTTGCTAGCGGGAGTTCCTACGAGCAGTACTTC

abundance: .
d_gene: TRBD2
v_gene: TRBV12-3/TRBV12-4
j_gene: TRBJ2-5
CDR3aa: CASSFLAGVLQETQYF
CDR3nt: TGTGCCAGCAGTTTTCTAGCGGGGGTACTCCAAGAGACCCAGTACTTC

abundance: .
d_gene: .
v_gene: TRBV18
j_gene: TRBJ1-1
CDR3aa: CASSPKRENTEAFF
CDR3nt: TGTGCCAGCTCACCGAAGAGAGAGAACACTGAAGCTTTCTTT

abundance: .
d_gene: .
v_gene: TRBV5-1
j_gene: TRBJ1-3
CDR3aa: CASSLETVGNTIYF
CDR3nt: TGCGCCAGCAGCTTGGAGACGGTTGGAAACACCATATATTTT

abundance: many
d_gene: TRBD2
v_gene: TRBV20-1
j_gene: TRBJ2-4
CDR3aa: CSARDGGGAKNIQYF
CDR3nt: TGCAGTGCTAGAGATGGCGGGGGTGCCAAAAACATTCAGTACTTC

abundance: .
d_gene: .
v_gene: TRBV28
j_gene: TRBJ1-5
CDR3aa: CASSLLTAGSNQPQHF
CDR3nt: TGTGCCAGCAGTTTGTTGACGGCAGGTAGCAATCAGCCCCAGCATTTT

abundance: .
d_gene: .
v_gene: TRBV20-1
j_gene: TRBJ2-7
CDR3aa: CSATWLREQYF
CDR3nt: TGCAGTGCTACCTGGCTACGGGAGCAGTACTTC

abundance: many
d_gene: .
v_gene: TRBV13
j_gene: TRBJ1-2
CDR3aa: CASSSQVPEYGYTF
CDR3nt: TGTGCCAGCAGCTCCCAGGTTCCGGAGTATGGCTACACCTTC

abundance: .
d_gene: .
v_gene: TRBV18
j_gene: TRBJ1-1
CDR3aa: CASSPGDPNTEAFF
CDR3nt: TGTGCCAGCTCACCCGGCGACCCGAACACTGAAGCTTTCTTT

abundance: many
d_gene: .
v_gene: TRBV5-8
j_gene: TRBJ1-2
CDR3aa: CASSLPKGDWGYTF
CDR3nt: TGTGCCAGCAGCTTGCCGAAGGGGGATTGGGGCTACACCTTC

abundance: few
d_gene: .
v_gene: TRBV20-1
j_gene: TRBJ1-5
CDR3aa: CSARQGREQPQHF
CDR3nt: TGCAGTGCTAGACAGGGACGAGAACAGCCCCAGCATTTT

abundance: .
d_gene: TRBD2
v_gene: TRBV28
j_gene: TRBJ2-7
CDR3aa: CASRSPSGLPYEQYF
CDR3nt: TGTGCCAGCCGTTCCCCTAGCGGGCTCCCCTACGAGCAGTACTTC

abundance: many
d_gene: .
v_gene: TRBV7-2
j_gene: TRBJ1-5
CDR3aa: CASSGDSGQPQHF
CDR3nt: TGTGCCAGCAGCGGAGACAGCGGTCAGCCCCAGCATTTT

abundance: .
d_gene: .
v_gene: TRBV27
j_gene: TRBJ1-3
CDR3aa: CASSSFLRGIRGNTIYF
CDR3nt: TGTGCCAGCAGTTCGTTTCTCCGGGGTATAAGAGGAAACACCATATATTTT

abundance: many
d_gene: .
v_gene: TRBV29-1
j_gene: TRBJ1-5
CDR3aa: CSVARVNQPQHF
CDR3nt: TGCAGCGTTGCCAGGGTGAATCAGCCCCAGCATTTT

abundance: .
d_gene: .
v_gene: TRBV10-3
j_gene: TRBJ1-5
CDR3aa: CAISAAVNQPQHF
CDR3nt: TGTGCCATCAGTGCAGCAGTTAATCAGCCCCAGCATTTT

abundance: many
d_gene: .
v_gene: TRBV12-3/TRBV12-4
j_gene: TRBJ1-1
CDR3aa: CASSWTSPSRAFF
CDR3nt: TGTGCCAGCAGTTGGACAAGCCCTTCCCGTGCTTTCTTT

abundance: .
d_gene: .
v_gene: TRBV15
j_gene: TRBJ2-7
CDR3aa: CATSRDRRLRIDF
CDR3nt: TGTGCCACCAGCAGAGATCGGAGACTAAGAATTGACTTC

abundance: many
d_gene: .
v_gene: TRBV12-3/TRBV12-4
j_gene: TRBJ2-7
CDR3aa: CASSLRITSYEQYF
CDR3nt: TGTGCCAGCAGTTTAAGGATTACTTCCTACGAGCAGTACTTC

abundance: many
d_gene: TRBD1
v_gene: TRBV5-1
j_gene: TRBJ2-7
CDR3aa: CASSPWTGPSYEQYF
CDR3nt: TGCGCCAGCAGCCCATGGACAGGGCCTTCCTACGAGCAGTACTTC

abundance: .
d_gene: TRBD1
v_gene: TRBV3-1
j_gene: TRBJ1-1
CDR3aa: CASSHWDRPNTEAFF
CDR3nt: TGTGCCAGCAGCCACTGGGACAGGCCGAACACTGAAGCTTTCTTT

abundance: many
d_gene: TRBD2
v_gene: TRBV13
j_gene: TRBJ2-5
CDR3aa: CASSRLAGDPETQYF
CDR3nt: TGTGCCAGCAGCCGATTAGCGGGAGACCCCGAGACCCAGTACTTC

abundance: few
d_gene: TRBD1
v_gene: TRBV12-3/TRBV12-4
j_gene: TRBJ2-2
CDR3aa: CASSSGQGAHGGELFF
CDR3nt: TGTGCCAGCAGTTCTGGACAGGGGGCGCATGGCGGGGAGCTGTTTTTT

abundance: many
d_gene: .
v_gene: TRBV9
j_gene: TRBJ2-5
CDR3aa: CASSVLGAGIQETQYF
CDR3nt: TGTGCCAGCAGCGTATTAGGCGCGGGGATCCAAGAGACCCAGTACTTC

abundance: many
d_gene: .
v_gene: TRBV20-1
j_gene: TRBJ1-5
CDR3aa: CSASSPYSNQPQHF
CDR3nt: TGCAGTGCTAGTTCCCCATATAGCAATCAGCCCCAGCATTTT

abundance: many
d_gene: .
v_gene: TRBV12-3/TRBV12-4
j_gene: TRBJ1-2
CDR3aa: CASGLGAGYTF
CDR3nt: TGTGCCAGCGGTTTAGGGGCCGGCTACACCTTC